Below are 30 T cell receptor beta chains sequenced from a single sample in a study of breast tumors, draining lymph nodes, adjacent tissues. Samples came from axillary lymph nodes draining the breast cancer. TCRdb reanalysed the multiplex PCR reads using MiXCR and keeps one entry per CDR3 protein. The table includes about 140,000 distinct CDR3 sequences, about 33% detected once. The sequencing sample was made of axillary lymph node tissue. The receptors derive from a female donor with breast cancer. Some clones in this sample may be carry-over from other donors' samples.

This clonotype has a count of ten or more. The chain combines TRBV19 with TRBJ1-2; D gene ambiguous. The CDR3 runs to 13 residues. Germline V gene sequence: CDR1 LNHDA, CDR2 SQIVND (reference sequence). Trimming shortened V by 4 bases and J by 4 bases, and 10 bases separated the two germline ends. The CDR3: CASSRKPSYGYTF. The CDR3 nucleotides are TGTGCCAGTAGTAGAAAGCCTAGCTATGGCTACACCTTC.

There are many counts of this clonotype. The CDR3 spells CASSTTSGGSYEQYF. CDR3 nucleotide sequence: TGCGCCAGCAGCACGACTAGCGGGGGGTCATACGAGCAGTACTTC. V and J are TRBV5-1 and TRBJ2-7; 13 nucleotides agree with TRBD2. Trimming removed 4 bases from V and 4 bases from J; junction bases left unmatched: 5. Germline values: CDR1 SGHRS, CDR2 YFSETQ. The CDR3 is 15 amino acids.

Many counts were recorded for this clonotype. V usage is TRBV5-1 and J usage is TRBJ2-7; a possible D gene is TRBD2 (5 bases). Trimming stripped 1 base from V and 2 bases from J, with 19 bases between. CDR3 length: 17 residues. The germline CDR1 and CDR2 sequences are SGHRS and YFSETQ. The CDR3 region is CASSLQVGRAGTYEQYF. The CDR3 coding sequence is TGCGCCAGCAGCTTGCAGGTTGGTAGGGCCGGGACCTACGAGCAGTACTTC.

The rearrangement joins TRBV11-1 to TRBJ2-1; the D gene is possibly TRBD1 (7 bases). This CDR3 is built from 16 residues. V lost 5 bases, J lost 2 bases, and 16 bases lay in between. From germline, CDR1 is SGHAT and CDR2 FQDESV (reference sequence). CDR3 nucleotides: TGTGCCAGCAGCAAAGGCGGGACAGCGGCCTACAATGAGCAGTTCTTC. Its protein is CASSKGGTAAYNEQFF.

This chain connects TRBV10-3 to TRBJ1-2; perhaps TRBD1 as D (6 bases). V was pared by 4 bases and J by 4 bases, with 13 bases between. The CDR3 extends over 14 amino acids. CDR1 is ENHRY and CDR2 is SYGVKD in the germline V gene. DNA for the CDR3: TGTGCCATCAGTGTGGGACAAGCTCGCTATGGCTACACCTTC. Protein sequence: CAISVGQARYGYTF.

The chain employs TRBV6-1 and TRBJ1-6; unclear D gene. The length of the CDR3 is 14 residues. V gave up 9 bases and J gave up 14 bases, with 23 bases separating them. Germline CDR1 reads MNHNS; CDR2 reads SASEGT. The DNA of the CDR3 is TGTGCCAGTGGTCATCGGGTCCTAGGGCCAGCCCTCCACTTT. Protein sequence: CASGHRVLGPALHF.

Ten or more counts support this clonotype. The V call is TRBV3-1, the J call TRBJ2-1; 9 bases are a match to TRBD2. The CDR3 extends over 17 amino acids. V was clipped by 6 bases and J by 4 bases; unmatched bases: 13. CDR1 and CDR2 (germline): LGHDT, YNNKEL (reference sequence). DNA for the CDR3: TGTGCCAGCAGACGAGCGGGGGGCTACCCATTATACAATGAGCAGTTCTTC. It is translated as CASRRAGGYPLYNEQFF.

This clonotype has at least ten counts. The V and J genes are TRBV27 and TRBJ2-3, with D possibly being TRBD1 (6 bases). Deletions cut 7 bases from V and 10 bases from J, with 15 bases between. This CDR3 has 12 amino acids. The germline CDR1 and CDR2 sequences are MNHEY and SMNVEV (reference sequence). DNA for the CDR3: TGTGCCAGCACCAAAGGGGGATCCCCGCAGTATTTT. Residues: CASTKGGSPQYF.

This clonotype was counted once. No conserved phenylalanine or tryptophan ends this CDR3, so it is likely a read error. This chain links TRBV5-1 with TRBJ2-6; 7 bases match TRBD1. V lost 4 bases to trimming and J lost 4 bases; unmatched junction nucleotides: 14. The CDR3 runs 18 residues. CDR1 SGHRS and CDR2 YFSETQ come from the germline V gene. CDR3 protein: CASSASGQTHSGANVLTL. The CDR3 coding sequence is TGCGCCAGCAGCGCTTCGGGACAGACTCACTCCGGGGCCAACGTCCTGACTCTC.

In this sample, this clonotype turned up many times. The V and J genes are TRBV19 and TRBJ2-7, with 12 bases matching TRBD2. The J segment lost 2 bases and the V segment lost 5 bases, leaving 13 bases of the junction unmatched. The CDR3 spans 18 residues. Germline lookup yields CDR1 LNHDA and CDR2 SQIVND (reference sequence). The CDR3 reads CASSAKASGGAYAYEQYF. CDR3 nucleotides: TGTGCCAGTAGTGCGAAAGCTAGCGGGGGGGCCTACGCCTACGAGCAGTACTTC.

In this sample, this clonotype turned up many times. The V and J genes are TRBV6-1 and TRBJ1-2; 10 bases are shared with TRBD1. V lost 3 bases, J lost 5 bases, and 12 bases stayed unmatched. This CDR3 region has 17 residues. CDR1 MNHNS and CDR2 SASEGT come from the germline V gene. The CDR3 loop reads CASSDGTGAMFRYGYTF. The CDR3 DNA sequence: TGTGCCAGCAGTGATGGGACAGGGGCTATGTTCCGGTATGGCTACACCTTC.

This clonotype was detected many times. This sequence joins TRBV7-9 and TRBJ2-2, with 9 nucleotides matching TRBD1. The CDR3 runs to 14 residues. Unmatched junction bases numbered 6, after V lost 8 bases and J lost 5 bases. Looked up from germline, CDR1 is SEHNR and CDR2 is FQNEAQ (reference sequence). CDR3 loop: CASVGTGRTGELFF. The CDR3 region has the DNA TGTGCCAGCGTAGGGACAGGGAGGACCGGGGAGCTGTTTTTT.

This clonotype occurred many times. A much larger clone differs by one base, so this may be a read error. This CDR3 reads CSASKLTETPYF. The CDR3 nucleotides are TGCAGTGCTAGTAAACTCACGGAGACCCCGTACTTC. The chain carries TRBV20-1 and TRBJ2-5; D is undetermined. Germline CDR1 DFQATT, CDR2 SNEGSKA (reference sequence). The CDR3 loop spans 12 amino acids.

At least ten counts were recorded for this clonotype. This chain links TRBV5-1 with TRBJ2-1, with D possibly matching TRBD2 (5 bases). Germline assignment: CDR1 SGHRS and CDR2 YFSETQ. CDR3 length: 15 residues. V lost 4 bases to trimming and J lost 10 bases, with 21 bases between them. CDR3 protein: CASSPPGYATGEQFF. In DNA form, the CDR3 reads TGCGCCAGCAGCCCCCCAGGCTACGCGACGGGGGAGCAGTTCTTC.

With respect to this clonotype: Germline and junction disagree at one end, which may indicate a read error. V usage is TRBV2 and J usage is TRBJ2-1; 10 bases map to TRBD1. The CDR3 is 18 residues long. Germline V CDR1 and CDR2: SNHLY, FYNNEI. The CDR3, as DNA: TGTGCCAGCAGTGAAGGGGACAGGGGTCATCTCTCCTACAATGAGCAGCTCTTC. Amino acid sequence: CASSEGDRGHLSYNEQLF.

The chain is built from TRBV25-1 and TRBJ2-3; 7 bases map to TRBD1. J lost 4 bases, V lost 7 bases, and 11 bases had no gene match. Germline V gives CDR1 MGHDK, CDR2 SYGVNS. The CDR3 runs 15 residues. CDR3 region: CASNPPQGFADTQYF. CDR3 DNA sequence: TGTGCCAGCAACCCGCCACAGGGGTTCGCAGATACGCAGTATTTT.

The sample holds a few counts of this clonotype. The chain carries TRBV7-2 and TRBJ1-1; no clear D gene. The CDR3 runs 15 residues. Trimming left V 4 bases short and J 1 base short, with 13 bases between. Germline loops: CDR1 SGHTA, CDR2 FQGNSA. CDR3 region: CASSSSGFSNTEAFF. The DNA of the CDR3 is TGTGCCAGCAGCTCATCCGGGTTTTCGAACACTGAAGCTTTCTTT.

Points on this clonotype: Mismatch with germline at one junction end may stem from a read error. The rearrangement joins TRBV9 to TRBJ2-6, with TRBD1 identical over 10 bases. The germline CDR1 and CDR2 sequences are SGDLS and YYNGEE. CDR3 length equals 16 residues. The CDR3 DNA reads TGTGCCAGCAGCGGACAGGGGGCGCCCCGGCCCAACGCCCTGACTTTC. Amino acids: CASSGQGAPRPNALTF. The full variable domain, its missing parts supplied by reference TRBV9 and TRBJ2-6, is DSGVTQTPKHLITATGQRVTLRCSPRSGDLSVYWYQQSLDQGLQFLIQYYNGEERAKGNILERFSAQQFPDLHSELNLSSLELGDSALYFCASSGQGAPRPNALTFGAGSRLTVL.

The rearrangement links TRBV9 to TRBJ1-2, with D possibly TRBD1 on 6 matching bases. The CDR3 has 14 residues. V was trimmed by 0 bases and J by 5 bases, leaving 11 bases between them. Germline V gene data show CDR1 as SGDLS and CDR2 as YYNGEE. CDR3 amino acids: CASSVDGGQYGYTF. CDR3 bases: TGTGCCAGCAGCGTAGACGGGGGCCAGTATGGCTACACCTTC. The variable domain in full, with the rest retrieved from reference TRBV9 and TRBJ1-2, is DSGVTQTPKHLITATGQRVTLRCSPRSGDLSVYWYQQSLDQGLQFLIQYYNGEERAKGNILERFSAQQFPDLHSELNLSSLELGDSALYFCASSVDGGQYGYTFGSGTRLTVV.

The CDR3 here is CSARASLARVSPLHF. Written as DNA, the CDR3 is TGCAGTGCTAGAGCTAGTTTGGCTCGGGTTTCACCCCTCCACTTT. V usage is TRBV20-1 and J usage is TRBJ1-6; D gene uncertain. This CDR3 is built from 15 residues. CDR1 and CDR2 (germline): DFQATT, SNEGSKA (reference sequence). Trimming removed 1 base from V and 9 bases from J, with 16 bases in between.

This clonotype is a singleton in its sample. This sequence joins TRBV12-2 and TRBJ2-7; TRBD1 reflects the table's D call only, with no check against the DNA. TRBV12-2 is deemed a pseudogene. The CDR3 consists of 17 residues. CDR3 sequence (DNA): TGTGCAAGTCGCTTTCCCCGCACAGGCCAAGAGGGGTACGAGCAGTACGTC. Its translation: CASRFPRTGQEGYEQYV.

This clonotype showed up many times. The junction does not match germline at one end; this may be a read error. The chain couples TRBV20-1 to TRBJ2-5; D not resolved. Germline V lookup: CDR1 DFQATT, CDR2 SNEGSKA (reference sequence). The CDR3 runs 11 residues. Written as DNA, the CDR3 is TGCAGTGCTAGAGGAGGAGAGACCCAGTCCTTC. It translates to CSARGGETQSF.

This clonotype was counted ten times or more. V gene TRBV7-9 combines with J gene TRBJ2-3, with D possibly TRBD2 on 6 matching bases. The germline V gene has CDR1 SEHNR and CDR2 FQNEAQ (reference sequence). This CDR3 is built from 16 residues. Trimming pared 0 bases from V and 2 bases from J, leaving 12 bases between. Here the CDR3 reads CASSLALGGDTDTQYF. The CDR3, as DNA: TGTGCCAGCAGCTTAGCCTTGGGCGGGGACACAGATACGCAGTATTTT.

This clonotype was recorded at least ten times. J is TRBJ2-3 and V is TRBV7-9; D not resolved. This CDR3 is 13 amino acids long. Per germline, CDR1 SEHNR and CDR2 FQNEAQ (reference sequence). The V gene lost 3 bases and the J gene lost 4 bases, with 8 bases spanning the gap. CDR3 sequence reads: CASSFLEADTQYF. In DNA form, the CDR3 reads TGTGCCAGCAGCTTTCTGGAAGCAGATACGCAGTATTTT.

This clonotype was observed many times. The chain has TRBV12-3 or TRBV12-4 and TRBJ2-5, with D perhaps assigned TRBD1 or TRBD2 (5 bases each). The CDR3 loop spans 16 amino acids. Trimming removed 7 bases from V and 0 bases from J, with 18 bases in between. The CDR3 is CASTEMGRPYQETQYF. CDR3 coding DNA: TGTGCCAGCACCGAGATGGGACGACCGTACCAAGAGACCCAGTACTTC.

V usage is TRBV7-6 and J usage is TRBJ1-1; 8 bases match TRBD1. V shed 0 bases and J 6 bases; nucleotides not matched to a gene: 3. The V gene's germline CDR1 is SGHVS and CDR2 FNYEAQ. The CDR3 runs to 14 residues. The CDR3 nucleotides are TGTGCCAGCAGCTTAGCGCAGGGGGCGGCTGAAGCTTTCTTT. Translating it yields CASSLAQGAAEAFF.

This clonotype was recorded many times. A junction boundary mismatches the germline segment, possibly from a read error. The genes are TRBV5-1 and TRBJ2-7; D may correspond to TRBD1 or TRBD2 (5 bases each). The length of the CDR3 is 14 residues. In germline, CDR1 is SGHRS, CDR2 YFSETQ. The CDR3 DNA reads TGCGCCGGCAGCTGGGACGGAACAACCTACGAGCAGTACTTT. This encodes CAGSWDGTTYEQYF.

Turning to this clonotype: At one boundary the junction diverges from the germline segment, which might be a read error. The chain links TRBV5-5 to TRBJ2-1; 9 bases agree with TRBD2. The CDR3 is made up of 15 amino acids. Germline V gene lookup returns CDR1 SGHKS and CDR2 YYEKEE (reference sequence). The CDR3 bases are TGTGCTAGCAGCTTGGAGCGGGGGGACTACAATGGGCAGTTCTTC. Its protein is CASSLERGDYNGQFF. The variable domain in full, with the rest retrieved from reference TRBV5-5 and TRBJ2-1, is DAGVTQSPTHLIKTRGQQVTLRCSPISGHKSVSWYQQVLGQGPQFIFQYYEKEERGRGNFPDRFSARQFPNYSSELNVNALLLGDSALYLCASSLERGDYNGQFFGPGTRLTVL.

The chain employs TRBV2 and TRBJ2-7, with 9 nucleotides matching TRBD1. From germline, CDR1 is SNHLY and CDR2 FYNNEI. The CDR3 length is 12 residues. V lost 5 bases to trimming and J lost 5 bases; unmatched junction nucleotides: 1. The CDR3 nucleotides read TGTGCCAGCAGTTGGACAGGGGACGAGCAGTACTTC. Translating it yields CASSWTGDEQYF.

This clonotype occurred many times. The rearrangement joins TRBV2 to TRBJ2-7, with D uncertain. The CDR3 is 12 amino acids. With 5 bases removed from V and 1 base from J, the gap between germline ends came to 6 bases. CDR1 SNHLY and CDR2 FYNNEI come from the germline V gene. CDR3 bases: TGTGCCAGCAGTCCTACGTCCTACGAGCAGTACTTC. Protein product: CASSPTSYEQYF.